The entry below describes one T cell receptor beta chain. The data were taken from a study of control samples from healthy donors and cancer patients. Sequencing used immunoSEQ multiplex PCR; TCRdb keeps in-frame clones, though not all of them. The sample has roughly 43,000 clones, more than 70% seen once. Per the germline V gene, CDR1 is ENHRY and CDR2 is SYGVKD. The junction had 7 bases not matched to a gene; V was cut back by 0 bases and J by 6 bases. The CDR3 sequence is 15 residues long. The V call is TRBV10-3, the J call TRBJ1-1; 7 nucleotides align to TRBD1. The source material was PBMCs. The sequence was obtained from an older woman with lung cancer. CDR3 loop: CAISESIGGAAEAFF. The CDR3 nucleotides read TGTGCCATCAGTGAGTCTATAGGGGGCGCCGCTGAAGCTTTCTTT.